This TCR beta chain stems from a study of tumor and adjacent non-tumor tissue in lung cancer. Turning to the study itself: Aged about 30 to 76 years, patients included roughly 10 men and roughly 5 women with stage I to III disease. Some 4.2 million productive TCRbeta reads were obtained per sample on average.

The germline V gene encodes CDR1 MNHNS and CDR2 SASEGT. The length of the CDR3 is 16 residues. RNA was extracted from bulk tissue without any cell sorting. More than 3 cm separated this lung sample from the edge of the tumor. Between August and November 2014, newly diagnosed, chemotherapy-naive lung cancer patients underwent thoracic surgery in China. A modified ARM-PCR protocol with three rounds of nested PCR amplified TCRbeta. Via MiXCR, TCRdb re-called the multiplex PCR reads, giving one row per CDR3 protein. The data show 60,000 to 85,000 distinct CDR3 sequences, around 76% seen once. Notes on the study in general: Significantly higher TCR diversity was found in tumor than normal lung.

Concerning this clonotype itself: The antigen remains undetermined. One junction end disagrees with the germline gene, perhaps due to a read error.

This receptor was identified in a man between 60 and 75 years old with non-small cell lung cancer. Source material: distant non-tumor lung tissue. This rearrangement joins TRBV6-1 to TRBJ2-1, with TRBD2 as a possible D gene (6 bases). The CDR3, as DNA: TGTGCCAGCAGTCTGAGCGACGGGAGCTCCTACAATGAGGAGTTCTTC. It yields the protein CASSLSDGSSYNEEFF.